The entry below describes one TCR beta chain. Method: immunoSEQ multiplex PCR; TCRdb's copy keeps in-frame clones and lacks some. This sample has 55,000 to 60,000 clones, with approximately 92% found just once. These data are taken from a study of technical replicates of blood from several donors. This TCR derives from a human donor in good health. Some clones in this sample may be carry-over from other donors' samples. Sequences were obtained from PBMCs.

CDR3 in amino acids: CASSPPGQATNSPLHF. CDR3 bases: TGTGCCAGCTCACCACCGGGGCAGGCGACCAATTCACCCCTCCACTTT. This chain joins TRBV18 and TRBJ1-6; maybe TRBD1 (5 bases). The V and J ends lost 0 bases and 7 bases respectively, with 13 bases between them. The CDR3 runs to 16 residues. CDR1 and CDR2 (germline): KGHSH, LQKENI.